This TCR beta chain was sequenced for a study of control samples from healthy donors and cancer patients. Profiled with immunoSEQ multiplex PCR; TCRdb holds only in-frame clones, not every one. Here the sample spans some 120,000 clones, about 86% being singletons. Trimming removed 6 bases from V and 0 bases from J, with 5 bases in between. The CDR3 loop spans 13 amino acids. This receptor was identified in a man aged 30 to 39 in good health. The chain is built from TRBV12-3 or TRBV12-4 and TRBJ1-4; maybe TRBD1 (5 bases). Material for sequencing was blood. Here the CDR3 reads CASRGATNEKLFF. Written as DNA, the CDR3 is TGTGCCAGCAGGGGGGCAACTAATGAAAAACTGTTTTTT.